A single sample is the source of the 8 T cell receptor beta chains below, sequenced in a study of graft-versus-host responses after intestinal transplantation. Sequencing was performed with immunoSEQ multiplex PCR; in TCRdb, only in-frame clones are kept and a portion is missing. The sample lists about 48,000 clones, around nine tenths occurring once. These TCRs' antigens remain unknown. Sequencing was performed on unstimulated CD4+ T cells sorted from spleen or lymph node cells, taken before transplant. The receptors originated from a human donor who was the organ donor for an intestinal transplant.

Here the CDR3 DNA reads TGTGCCAGCAGTTTCCTCTACGTGGGAGCCCAGCATTTT. Translation: CASSFLYVGAQHF. The genes are TRBV5-8 and TRBJ1-5; D remains ambiguous. Germline-derived CDR1 and CDR2 are SGHTS and YDEGEE. The V end lost 5 bases, the J end lost 11 bases, and 17 bases lay between the germline ends. This CDR3 is built from 13 residues. Based on the CDR3 plus reference TRBV5-8 and TRBJ1-5, the full variable domain is EAGVTQSPTHLIKTRGQQATLRCSPISGHTSVYWYQQALGLGLQFLLWYDEGEERNRGNFPPRFSGRQFPNYSSELNVNALELEDSALYLCASSFLYVGAQHFGDGTRLSIL.

The genes are TRBV19 and TRBJ1-2; tentative D call: TRBD1 (6 bases). There are 13 residues in the CDR3. Germline CDR1 and CDR2: LNHDA and SQIVND (reference sequence). Trimming cost V 3 bases and J 5 bases, with 10 bases left between them. CDR3 in amino acids: CASSITGRYGYTF. CDR3 sequence (DNA): TGTGCCAGTAGTATCACAGGGCGGTATGGCTACACCTTC.

There are a few counts of this clone. This rearrangement joins TRBV7-2 to TRBJ2-2, with 12 bases that match TRBD2. J lost 8 bases, V lost 3 bases, and 7 bases had no gene match. Germline assignment: CDR1 SGHTA and CDR2 FQGNSA. CDR3 length: 16 amino acids. The CDR3 bases are TGTGCCAGCAGCTTGTGGCCTAGCGGGAGGGTAGGGGAGCTGTTTTTT. Its translation is CASSLWPSGRVGELFF. The full variable domain, completed using reference TRBV7-2 and TRBJ2-2, is GAGVSQSPSNKVTEKGKDVELRCDPISGHTALYWYRQSLGQGLEFLIYFQGNSAPDKSGLPSDRFSAERTGGSVSTLTIQRTQQEDSAVYLCASSLWPSGRVGELFFGEGSRLTVL.

This rearrangement joins TRBV12-5 to TRBJ1-3; D gene unclear. Germline CDR1 LGHNT, CDR2 FRNRAP. The CDR3 covers 16 residues. Trimming removed 3 bases from V and 0 bases from J, with 12 bases in between. The CDR3 here is CASGFIGSGSGNTIYF. For the CDR3, the DNA is TGTGCTAGTGGTTTTATAGGGTCGGGCTCTGGAAACACCATATATTTT.

The chain combines TRBV6-5 with TRBJ2-7; D possibly corresponds to TRBD1 (6 bases). V was trimmed by 8 bases and J by 3 bases, leaving 11 bases between them. The CDR3 has 12 residues. Germline V gene data show CDR1 as MNHEY and CDR2 as SVGAGI. The CDR3 protein is CASVRGGYEQYF. In DNA, the CDR3 is TGTGCCAGCGTCAGGGGTGGCTACGAGCAGTACTTC.

In DNA form, the CDR3 reads TGCAGCGTTGAAGCCTACTCAACAGGGATAGAGACCCAGTACTTC. It codes for CSVEAYSTGIETQYF. The V and J genes are TRBV29-1 and TRBJ2-5; weak D call: TRBD1 (6 bases). CDR3 length: 15 amino acids. The V gene lost 1 base and the J gene lost 4 bases, with 16 bases spanning the gap. Germline CDR1 SQVTM, CDR2 ANQGSEA.

This clone appeared a single time. The chain has TRBV6-5 and TRBJ2-1, with TRBD2 identical over 12 bases. The CDR3 spans 15 residues. The V gene's germline CDR1 is MNHEY and CDR2 SVGAGI. The V segment lost 2 bases and the J segment 7 bases; nucleotides outside the gene matches: 3. CDR3 in DNA: TGTGCCAGCAGTTACCGGACTAGCGGGGAAAATGAGCAGTTCTTC. As protein: CASSYRTSGENEQFF.

The sample holds a few counts of this clone. J is TRBJ2-3 and V is TRBV10-3, with a possible D match to TRBD2 (5 bases). From germline, CDR1 is ENHRY and CDR2 SYGVKD. V was cut by 3 bases and J by 0 bases, with 10 bases left in between. The CDR3 length is 15 residues. The CDR3 sequence is CAISDGRASTDTQYF. The CDR3 DNA is TGTGCCATCAGTGACGGGCGGGCTAGCACAGATACGCAGTATTTT.